This is a list of T cell receptor beta chains from one sample in a study of response to subunit inactivated influenza vaccine. TCRdb reanalysed the RT-PCR reads using MiXCR and keeps one entry per CDR3 protein. This repertoire shows about 650,000 distinct CDR3 sequences, 12% to 15% found once; its top ten account for roughly 7.6%. The sequenced sample was PBMCs from blood, obtained 14 to 15 days before vaccination. These receptor sequences come from a man aged 50 or older who received an inactivated influenza vaccine. Each CDR3 is given with its conserved first and last residue. Fields, in order: D gene, clone size, V gene, J gene, CDR3 DNA, CDR3 protein. A D gene is named only where the DNA matches it firmly. For some rows the clone size is stated as once, few or many, or as a class when expanded; others skip it.

>TRBD1|few|TRBV20-1|TRBJ2-5
TGCAGTGCTAGAGGAGACAGGGGGAGGCAAGAGACCCAGTACTTC
CSARGDRGRQETQYF
>-|-|TRBV5-1|TRBJ2-4
TGCGCCAGCAGCTTAGACTCTAGTCGAAACATTCAGTACTTC
CASSLDSSRNIQYF
>-|-|TRBV6-2/TRBV6-3|TRBJ2-7
TGTGCCAGCAGTTATTCAGGAGCCTACGAGCAGTACTTC
CASSYSGAYEQYF
>TRBD2|-|TRBV4-3|TRBJ2-1
TGCGCCAGCAGCCAAGATTTCTCCGGACTAGCTAGCTCCTACAATGAGCAGTTCTTC
CASSQDFSGLASSYNEQFF
>TRBD1|-|TRBV5-1|TRBJ1-2
TGCGCCAGCTCCGATGGCACAGGGGGCTATGGCTACACCTTC
CASSDGTGGYGYTF
>-|few|TRBV4-2|TRBJ2-5
TGTGCCACCCAGGGGCTGTACCAAGAGACCCAGTACTTC
CATQGLYQETQYF
>-|few|TRBV24-1|TRBJ2-1
TGTGCCACCAGTGATTTTCCCGACAATGAGCAGTTCTTC
CATSDFPDNEQFF
>-|few|TRBV29-1|TRBJ2-5
TGCAGCGTTGCTAACAGGGCCGCGGAGACCCAGTACTTC
CSVANRAAETQYF
>TRBD2|-|TRBV28|TRBJ2-1
TGTGCCAGCAGTAAAAAGGGGGTACCTAGCGGGGGCCGGCAGTTCTTC
CASSKKGVPSGGRQFF
>TRBD1|-|TRBV15|TRBJ2-5
TGTGCCACCAGCAGAGGGGGACAGCAAGAGACCCAGTACTTC
CATSRGGQQETQYF
>-|few|TRBV6-2/TRBV6-3|TRBJ1-1
TGTGCCAGCAGATACGACAGTTTGAACACTGAAGCTTTCTTT
CASRYDSLNTEAFF
>TRBD1|-|TRBV14|TRBJ2-7
TGTGCCAGCAGCCGGTACAGGGGCTCCTACGAGCAGTACTTC
CASSRYRGSYEQYF
>TRBD2|few|TRBV28|TRBJ2-1
TGTGCCAGCAGCTCGGGAGGGCCTAACAATGAGCAGTTCTTC
CASSSGGPNNEQFF
>-|many|TRBV19|TRBJ1-1
TGTGCCAGTAGTACCCGGGACACGACGAAGGGAACTGAAGCTTTCTTT
CASSTRDTTKGTEAFF
>TRBD2|-|TRBV12-3/TRBV12-4|TRBJ2-3
TGTGCCAGCAGTTTTTCGCCTCTGACTAGCGGGAGGGTCCCAGATACGCAGTATTTT
CASSFSPLTSGRVPDTQYF
>-|-|TRBV19|TRBJ2-1
TGTGCCAGTAGTATTAGACAACTTAACTACAATGAGCAGTTCTTC
CASSIRQLNYNEQFF
>-|few|TRBV5-1|TRBJ2-7
TGCGCCAGCAGCTTGGTAAAAGTTCCGCCCTACGAGCAGTACTTC
CASSLVKVPPYEQYF
>-|few|TRBV28|TRBJ1-5
TGTGCCAGCAGACCGCCAGATAGCAATCAGCCCCAGCATTTT
CASRPPDSNQPQHF
>TRBD2|-|TRBV20-1|TRBJ2-7
TGCAGTGCTATAGAACTAGCGTCCTCCTACGAGCAGTACTTC
CSAIELASSYEQYF
>-|-|TRBV7-3|TRBJ2-3
TGTGCCAGCAGTCGGGACGCTTGGGATACGCAGTATTTT
CASSRDAWDTQYF
>TRBD1|few|TRBV4-3|TRBJ2-7
TGCGCCAGCAGCCAAGCTGTGCAGGGGGCCTACGAGCAGTACTTC
CASSQAVQGAYEQYF
>TRBD2|few|TRBV11-2|TRBJ2-5
TGTGCCAGCAGCTTATTTCGGGGGGGATTTCAAGAGACCCAGTACTTC
CASSLFRGGFQETQYF
>-|-|TRBV6-2/TRBV6-3|TRBJ1-5
TGTGCCAGCAGTTACTCGCGGATTAGCAATCAGCCCCAGCATTTT
CASSYSRISNQPQHF
>TRBD2|few|TRBV4-3|TRBJ2-7
TGCGCCAGCAGCCAAGATTCGGGGACTAGCTGGGAGCAGTACTTC
CASSQDSGTSWEQYF
>-|few|TRBV20-1|TRBJ2-7
TGCAGTGCTAACGACCGGGGCCAGAGGTACGAGCAGTACTTC
CSANDRGQRYEQYF
>TRBD2|few|TRBV25-1|TRBJ2-1
TGTGCCAGCTTGTCTAGCGGGAGGGCAATCAGGCAGAATGAGCAGTTCTTC
CASLSSGRAIRQNEQFF
>TRBD1|few|TRBV27|TRBJ2-2
TGTGCCAGCCTTCCGGACAGGTTCGGCACCGGGGAGCTGTTTTTT
CASLPDRFGTGELFF
>-|-|TRBV3-1|TRBJ1-1
TGTGCCAGCATGGTGCGGGGTGACACTGAAGCTTTCTTT
CASMVRGDTEAFF
>-|-|TRBV7-8|TRBJ1-5
TGTGCCAGCAGCCCTCTCAGGGGAGGGTTTCAGCCCCAGCATTTT
CASSPLRGGFQPQHF
>TRBD1|few|TRBV18|TRBJ1-2
TGTGCCAGCTCCCACGACAGGGTAAATGGCTACACCTTC
CASSHDRVNGYTF
>-|-|TRBV6-2/TRBV6-3|TRBJ2-1
TGTGCCAGCAGCCGCGACAAAAGCTCCTACAATGAGCAGTTCTTC
CASSRDKSSYNEQFF
>-|-|TRBV6-2/TRBV6-3|TRBJ2-2
TGTGCCAGCAGTTGGAATTTCGGGGAGCTGTTTTTT
CASSWNFGELFF
>TRBD1|many|TRBV7-6|TRBJ2-7
TGTGCCAGCAGCCCTACGGACAGGGGACACGAGCAGTACTTC
CASSPTDRGHEQYF
>-|-|TRBV7-9|TRBJ2-5
TGTGCCAGCAGCTGGAGGGGTGAGACCCAGTACTTC
CASSWRGETQYF
>-|-|TRBV10-3|TRBJ2-7
TGTGCCATCAGTGAGTCAATTAGCGGTTCCTACGAGCAGTACTTC
CAISESISGSYEQYF
>-|few|TRBV9|TRBJ1-4
TGTGCCAGCAGCGCCGGTCGGGGGTCTAATGAAAAACTGTTTTTT
CASSAGRGSNEKLFF
>TRBD2|-|TRBV6-1|TRBJ2-5
TGTGCCAGCAGTCGGGAGGCTAGCGGGGTTCAAGAGACCCAGTACTTC
CASSREASGVQETQYF
>-|few|TRBV7-2|TRBJ2-5
TGTGCCAGCAGCGCAGGCTCCCGGCAGGAGACCCAGTACTTC
CASSAGSRQETQYF
>-|few|TRBV6-2/TRBV6-3|TRBJ1-1
TGTGCCAGCACCCTAACTACGGGGGCGGCTGAAGCTTTCTTT
CASTLTTGAAEAFF
>TRBD2|-|TRBV5-5|TRBJ2-5
TGTGCCAGCAGCTTGGGCGGGACTAACCAAGAGACCCAGTACTTC
CASSLGGTNQETQYF
>-|-|TRBV6-5|TRBJ2-5
TGTGCCAGCAGTTACTCGGGGTCGGCGCCGGAAGAGACCCAGTACTTC
CASSYSGSAPEETQYF